These 4 T cell receptor beta chains share one sample of origin, sequenced in a study of blood T cell repertoires in COVID-19. Generated by immunoSEQ multiplex PCR, the TCRdb table keeps only in-frame clones and is missing some. The profile shows a few hundred thousand clones, about 86% of them singletons. Sequencing was carried out using peripheral blood. These receptors all stem from a man in his sixties with acute or convalescent COVID-19.

In regard to this clone: Other DNA sequences of this sample code for an identical CDR3. This chain uses TRBV5-1 with TRBJ2-7; D possibly corresponds to TRBD1 (6 bases). CDR1 is SGHRS, CDR2 YFSETQ, per germline. The ends were cut back, 4 bases at V and 2 bases at J, with 10 bases in the middle. The CDR3 is made up of 13 amino acids. The CDR3 DNA follows: TGCGCCAGCAGCCTACAGGGTACCTACGAGCAGTACTTC. Translated, it gives CASSLQGTYEQYF.

The chain joins TRBV19 to TRBJ2-2; 9 nucleotides agree with TRBD1. J gave up 4 bases and V 0 bases, and 6 bases lay outside the gene matches. This CDR3 contains 17 residues. Germline V CDR1 and CDR2: LNHDA, SQIVND (reference sequence). The CDR3 protein is CASSIDGRTGATGELFF. CDR3 sequence (DNA): TGTGCCAGTAGTATAGATGGGAGGACAGGGGCCACCGGGGAGCTGTTTTTT.

The chain is built from TRBV28 and TRBJ2-1; 7 bases map to TRBD2. The CDR3 spans 15 residues. V was clipped by 2 bases and J by 4 bases; unmatched bases: 5. Germline lookup yields CDR1 MDHEN and CDR2 SYDVKM. CDR3 residues: CASSLAGEGYNEQFF. Written as DNA, the CDR3 is TGTGCCAGCAGTTTAGCGGGAGAAGGGTACAATGAGCAGTTCTTC.

The V gene is TRBV11-2, the J gene TRBJ2-1; maybe TRBD1 (5 bases). V was clipped by 8 bases and J by 4 bases, with 15 bases between them. The germline CDR1 and CDR2 sequences are SGHAT and FQNNGV. The CDR3 runs 14 residues. CDR3 nucleotides: TGTGCCAGCGCCAGACAGAGGTCATACAATGAGCAGTTCTTC. This gives the protein CASARQRSYNEQFF. The variable domain in full, with the rest retrieved from reference TRBV11-2 and TRBJ2-1, is EAGVAQSPRYKIIEKRQSVAFWCNPISGHATLYWYQQILGQGPKLLIQFQNNGVVDDSQLPKDRFSAERLKGVDSTLKIQPAKLEDSAVYLCASARQRSYNEQFFGPGTRLTVL.